In this sample, the clone carrying this TCR beta chain turned up many times. The sample comes from a study of patients and donors after allogeneic stem cell transplantation. TCRdb re-called the RT-PCR reads with MiXCR, one entry per CDR3 protein. The sample carries about a million distinct CDR3 sequences, approximately 18% recorded once. Germline lookup yields CDR1 ENHRY and CDR2 SYGVKD. The CDR3 consists of 13 residues. Trimming cost V 11 bases and J 1 base, with 13 bases left between them. The chain has TRBV10-3 and TRBJ2-3, with D maybe TRBD2 (6 bases). Sequences were obtained from blood, either unsorted or a sorted T cell fraction (not recorded which). The clonotype was recovered from a human donor who was either an allogeneic HSCT recipient or a stem cell or donor lymphocyte infusion donor (not recorded which). It is not recorded whose cells these are; they may come from a transplant donor. CDR3 region: CAVRDSGTDTQYF. The CDR3 region has the DNA TGTGCCGTCCGGGACTCCGGCACAGATACGCAGTATTTT.